The 5 T cell receptor beta chains reported below all come from one sample, sequenced in a study of T cell responses to AZD1222 COVID-19 vaccine. Repertoires were generated with immunoSEQ multiplex PCR, while TCRdb's copy carries only in-frame clones and drops some. The sample shows some 130,000 clones, roughly 88% of them seen only once. The source material was peripheral blood, sampled 28 days after the second AZD1222 dose. The receptors stem from an adult who received the AZD1222 COVID-19 vaccine.

The rearrangement uses TRBV5-1 and TRBJ1-1; maybe TRBD1 (5 bases). Deletions cut 3 bases from V and 5 bases from J, with 14 bases between. The CDR3 sequence is 14 residues long. Germline values: CDR1 SGHRS, CDR2 YFSETQ. The CDR3 nucleotides are TGCGCCAGCAGCTCTGGGGTCCACAGGACTGAAGCTTTCTTT. Translated: CASSSGVHRTEAFF.

This chain connects TRBV5-5 to TRBJ1-6, with 9 positions matching TRBD1. Germline V CDR1 and CDR2: SGHKS, YYEKEE (reference sequence). V was clipped by 4 bases and J by 9 bases; unmatched bases: 8. The CDR3 sequence is 15 residues long. CDR3 amino acids: CASSVGQGMSSPLHF. The CDR3 coding sequence is TGTGCCAGCAGCGTAGGACAGGGGATGAGTTCACCCCTCCACTTT.

This clone was picked up one time. This rearrangement joins TRBV6-1 to TRBJ2-3; D call uncertain. This CDR3 has 13 amino acids. The V gene's germline CDR1 is MNHNS and CDR2 SASEGT. The V gene lost 3 bases and the J gene lost 6 bases, with 10 bases spanning the gap. The CDR3 DNA follows: TGTGCCAGCAGTGATAGGCTCACGGATACGCAGTATTTT. It translates to CASSDRLTDTQYF.

This rearrangement joins TRBV10-3 to TRBJ2-3; TRBD2 matches at 10 bases. CDR3 length: 16 residues. Germline assignment: CDR1 ENHRY and CDR2 SYGVKD. After removal of 7 bases from V and 3 bases from J, the junction contained 10 bases not matched to a gene. The CDR3 DNA follows: TGTGCCATCAAGACAGCGGGAGGGCCCTCGACAGATACGCAGTATTTT. Residues: CAIKTAGGPSTDTQYF.

The chain employs TRBV5-4 and TRBJ2-7, with 9 bases matching TRBD1. Germline assignment: CDR1 SGHNT and CDR2 YYREEE (reference sequence). The CDR3 covers 14 residues. The trim removed 4 bases at V and 5 bases at J, leaving 7 bases unmatched. The CDR3: CASSERDRVDEQYF. The CDR3 DNA reads TGTGCCAGCAGCGAAAGGGACAGGGTGGACGAGCAGTACTTC.